The 4 T cell receptor beta chains in this list originate from one sample, sequenced in a study of blood T cell repertoires in COVID-19. TCRdb's table, derived via immunoSEQ multiplex PCR, lists solely in-frame clones and lacks some. The sample has roughly 150,000 clones, approximately 91% seen once. Input material: peripheral blood. These receptor sequences come from a man aged 18 to 30 with acute or convalescent COVID-19.

The J gene is TRBJ1-1, the V gene TRBV25-1; D remains ambiguous. The germline CDR1 and CDR2 sequences are MGHDK and SYGVNS. Trimming cost V 0 bases and J 1 base, with 3 bases left between them. The CDR3 extends over 13 amino acids. The CDR3 region has the DNA TGTGCCAGCAGTGAATATCAGAACACTGAAGCTTTCTTT. This translates into CASSEYQNTEAFF.

The chain joins TRBV29-1 to TRBJ1-1; 12 bases fit TRBD1. The germline V gene encodes CDR1 SQVTM and CDR2 ANQGSEA. The CDR3 length is 14 residues. The V segment lost 1 base and the J segment 3 bases; nucleotides outside the gene matches: 0. This CDR3 reads CSVEGDRGHTEAFF. The CDR3 DNA reads TGCAGCGTTGAAGGGGACAGGGGGCACACTGAAGCTTTCTTT.

This chain connects TRBV18 to TRBJ1-2; 11 nucleotides match TRBD1. The length of the CDR3 is 17 residues. Germline V gene data show CDR1 as KGHSH and CDR2 as LQKENI. With 5 bases clipped from V and 0 bases from J, the junction kept 8 bases outside the gene matches. The CDR3 loop reads CASSETGTGGANYGYTF. The CDR3 DNA follows: TGTGCCAGCTCAGAAACCGGGACAGGGGGAGCTAACTATGGCTACACCTTC.

This chain joins TRBV4-1 and TRBJ2-1, with a tentative D call TRBD1 (5 bases). The CDR3 runs to 16 residues. CDR1 and CDR2 (germline): MGHRA, YSYEKL. Trimming shortened V by 1 base and J by 3 bases, and 13 bases separated the two germline ends. In DNA form, the CDR3 reads TGCGCCAGCAGCCAAGGAGACCTAGGGGTCTACAATGAGCAGTTCTTC. This sequence encodes CASSQGDLGVYNEQFF.